This T cell receptor (beta chain) was found in a study of blood T cell repertoires in COVID-19. Study information: The samples span acute and convalescent COVID-19 from the United States, Italy and Spain. Sources were T cells, B-cell-depleted T cells, or PBMCs; the material itself was cDNA or gDNA.

The CDR3 is 14 amino acids. CDR1 and CDR2 (germline): SNHLY, FYNNEI. V shed 4 bases, J shed 5 bases, and the junction held 4 bases outside the gene matches. The repertoire was sequenced with immunoSEQ multiplex PCR; TCRdb's copy has only in-frame clones and lacks some. The table has some 220,000 clones, about 79% seen once. Comments on this clone: The same CDR3 arises from other DNA sequences in this sample as well.

The clonotype originates from a middle-aged woman with acute COVID-19. This chain joins TRBV2 and TRBJ2-1; 8 nucleotides align to TRBD2. Source material: PBMCs or T cells enriched from blood (not recorded which). CDR3 loop: CASSGTSRDNEQFF. The CDR3 DNA sequence: TGTGCCAGCAGTGGGACTAGCCGAGACAATGAGCAGTTCTTC.